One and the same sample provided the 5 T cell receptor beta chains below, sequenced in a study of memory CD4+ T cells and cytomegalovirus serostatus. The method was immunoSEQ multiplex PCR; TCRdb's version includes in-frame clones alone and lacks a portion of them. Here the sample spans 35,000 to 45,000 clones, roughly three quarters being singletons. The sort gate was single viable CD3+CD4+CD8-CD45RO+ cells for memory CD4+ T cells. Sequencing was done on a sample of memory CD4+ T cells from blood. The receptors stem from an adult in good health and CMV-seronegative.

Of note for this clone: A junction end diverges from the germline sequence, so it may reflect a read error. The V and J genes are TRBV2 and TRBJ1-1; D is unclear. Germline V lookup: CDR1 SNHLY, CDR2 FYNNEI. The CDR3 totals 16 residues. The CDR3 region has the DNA TGTGCCAGTAGTGAGCGGAGGCCCGGGGTGAACACTGAAGCTTTCTTT. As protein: CASSERRPGVNTEAFF.

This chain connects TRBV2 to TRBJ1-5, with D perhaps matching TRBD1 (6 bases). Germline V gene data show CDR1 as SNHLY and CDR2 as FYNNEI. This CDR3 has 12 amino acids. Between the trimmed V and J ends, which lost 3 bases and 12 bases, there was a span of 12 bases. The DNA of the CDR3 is TGTGCCAGCAGTGACCCCAGGGGCCGCCAGCATTTT. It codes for CASSDPRGRQHF.

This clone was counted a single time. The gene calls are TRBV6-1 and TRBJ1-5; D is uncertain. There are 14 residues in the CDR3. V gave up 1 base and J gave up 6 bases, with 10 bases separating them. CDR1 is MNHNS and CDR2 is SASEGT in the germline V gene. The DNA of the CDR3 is TGTGCCAGCAGTGAAGAACCAGGAGGTCAGCCCCAGCATTTT. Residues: CASSEEPGGQPQHF.

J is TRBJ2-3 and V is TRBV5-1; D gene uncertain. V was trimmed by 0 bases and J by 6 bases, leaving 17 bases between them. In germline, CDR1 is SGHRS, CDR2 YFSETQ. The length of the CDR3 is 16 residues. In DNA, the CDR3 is TGCGCCAGCAGCTTGGGGCCCGTAGGGTTGTCTGATACGCAGTATTTT. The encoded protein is CASSLGPVGLSDTQYF.

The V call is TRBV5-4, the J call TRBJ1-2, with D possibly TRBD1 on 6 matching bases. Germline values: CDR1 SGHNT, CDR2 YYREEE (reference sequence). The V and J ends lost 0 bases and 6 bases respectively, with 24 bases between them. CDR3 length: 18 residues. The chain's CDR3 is CASSLGASGQLSTHGYTF. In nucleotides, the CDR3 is TGTGCCAGCAGCTTGGGTGCCTCCGGACAGCTGAGTACTCATGGCTACACCTTC.